This entry features one T cell receptor (beta chain) sequence. This CDR3 is 18 amino acids long. J gave up 4 bases and V 5 bases, and 18 bases lay outside the gene matches. Per the germline V gene, CDR1 is SEHNR and CDR2 is FQNEAQ (reference sequence). The data belong to a study of blood T cell repertoires in COVID-19. Method: immunoSEQ multiplex PCR; TCRdb's copy keeps in-frame clones and lacks some. Among about 280,000 clones listed, approximately 85% were seen once. Specimen: peripheral blood. The TCR sequence derives from a man aged 45 to 65 with active or convalescent COVID-19. The J gene is TRBJ1-1, the V gene TRBV7-9, with 8 bases matching TRBD1. CDR3 sequence reads: CASSQNPFGQGRGTEAFF. CDR3 nucleotides: TGTGCCAGCAGCCAAAATCCCTTCGGACAGGGCCGGGGCACTGAAGCTTTCTTT.